The rows below give T cell receptor beta chains drawn from one sample of a study of blood T cell repertoires in COVID-19. Data came from immunoSEQ multiplex PCR; TCRdb stores just in-frame clones and leaves some out. The sample gives hundreds of thousands of clones, around nine tenths of which show up once; roughly 0.87% is in the top ten. The sequenced material came from peripheral blood. The receptors shown here come from a man younger than 35 with COVID-19, enrolled during active disease. The CDR3 runs from the conserved cysteine through the conserved F or W. Fields, in order: J gene, D gene, V gene, clone size, CDR3 DNA, CDR3 protein. The D gene is left open where the match is weak. Rows may omit the clone size; those that give it use once, few, many or a size class.

>TRBJ2-1|NA|TRBV27|NA
TGTGCCAGCAGCGACACTAGGATCTCCTACAATGAGCAGTTCTTC
CASSDTRISYNEQFF
>TRBJ2-7|NA|TRBV28|NA
TGTGCCAGCAGTTTCGGCGGGGAGTACGAGCAGTACTTC
CASSFGGEYEQYF
>TRBJ1-4|NA|TRBV30|NA
TGTGCCTGGAATACGGGGCAGGGGTATGAAAAACTGTTTTTT
CAWNTGQGYEKLFF
>TRBJ2-2|TRBD2|TRBV7-9|few
TGTGCCAGCAGCTTAAAGGCTAGCGGCGCAGCGCCCGGGGAGCTGTTTTTT
CASSLKASGAAPGELFF
>TRBJ1-2|NA|TRBV6-5|NA
TGTGCCAGCAGCTTCATGGGCCCGGAGGGAGGCTACACCTTC
CASSFMGPEGGYTF
>TRBJ2-1|TRBD2|TRBV6-1|NA
TGTGCCAGCAGTGAAGGGGGACTAGCAAATGAGCAGTTCTTC
CASSEGGLANEQFF
>TRBJ2-1|TRBD1|TRBV27|NA
TGTGCCAGCACCGACGTGACAGGGCGTAATGAGCAGTTCTTC
CASTDVTGRNEQFF
>TRBJ1-5|NA|TRBV6-5|NA
TGTGCCAGCCGACCGGGAGATAGCAATCAGCCCCAGCATTTT
CASRPGDSNQPQHF
>TRBJ2-1|NA|TRBV15|NA
TGTGCCACCAGCAGAGATCGGGATGCTGAGCAGTTCTTC
CATSRDRDAEQFF
>TRBJ1-3|NA|TRBV13|few
TGTGCCAGCAGCTTCCAGGGAGGAAACACCATATATTTT
CASSFQGGNTIYF
>TRBJ1-1|TRBD1|TRBV2|NA
TGTGCCAGCAGTGAGGTCCGGACAGGCGAAGCTTTCTTT
CASSEVRTGEAFF
>TRBJ1-1|TRBD1|TRBV5-5|NA
TGTGCCAGCAGCTGGGACGGGACAGTGAACACTGAAGCTTTCTTT
CASSWDGTVNTEAFF
>TRBJ2-1|TRBD1|TRBV2|NA
TGTGCCAGCAGTGAACCCGGACAGGGTTTTAATGAGCAGTTCTTC
CASSEPGQGFNEQFF
>TRBJ2-5|TRBD2|TRBV25-1|NA
TGTGCCAGCAGTCGAACCACCTGGGGGGGGACCCAGTACTTC
CASSRTTWGGTQYF
>TRBJ2-2|NA|TRBV5-1|NA
TGCGCCAGCAGCTTGGAACAGTCGCCCACCGGGGAGCTGTTTTTT
CASSLEQSPTGELFF
>TRBJ2-1|TRBD1|TRBV30|NA
TGTGCCTGGAGTGCCGGGACAGGGATCAATGAGCAGTTCTTC
CAWSAGTGINEQFF
>TRBJ2-7|TRBD2|TRBV19|NA
TGTGCCAGTAGTATTTCCCTAGCGGGAGGCCATTACGAGCAGTACTTC
CASSISLAGGHYEQYF
>TRBJ1-6|NA|TRBV2|NA
TGTGCCAGCAGTGAAGATTGGGGGGGGGATTCACCCCTCCACTTT
CASSEDWGGDSPLHF
>TRBJ2-7|NA|TRBV5-1|NA
TGCGCCAGCAGCTTCAGGGGTCACGAGCAGTACTTC
CASSFRGHEQYF
>TRBJ2-5|TRBD1|TRBV5-1|NA
TGCGCCAGCAGCTCCGACAGGGGGCGAGGGGCCCAGTACTTC
CASSSDRGRGAQYF
>TRBJ2-1|TRBD1|TRBV13|NA
TGTGCCAGCAGCGCTAACGAGAGGGACAGCTACAATGAGCAGTTCTTC
CASSANERDSYNEQFF
>TRBJ2-3|TRBD2|TRBV5-1|NA
TGCGCCAGCAGCTTAGGACTAGCGGGAGGAACAGATACGCAGTATTTT
CASSLGLAGGTDTQYF
>TRBJ2-1|TRBD2|TRBV7-6|NA
TGTGCCAGCAGCCTCCGACTAGCGGGAGAGAGTGAGCAGTTCTTC
CASSLRLAGESEQFF
>TRBJ1-2|TRBD1|TRBV3-1/TRBV3-2|NA
TGTGCCAGCAGCCACCGGGACAGGGGGCTTCAGGGCTACACCTTC
CASSHRDRGLQGYTF
>TRBJ2-2|NA|TRBV20-1|NA
TGCAGTGCCTTTTTAACCGGGGAGCTGTTTTTT
CSAFLTGELFF
>TRBJ2-2|NA|TRBV27|once
TGTGCCAGCAGTTTCCTAGCCGGTGGCACCGGGGAGCTGTTTTTT
CASSFLAGGTGELFF